Given below is one TCR beta chain in context. Its antigen is not identified. The donors were in the approximately 120-subject validation cohort; that cohort was separate from the approximately 700-subject first cohort. CDR3 length: 17 residues. Losses at the gene ends were 5 bases for V and 6 bases for J; bases not matched to a gene: 15. Germline V gene data show CDR1 as SGHVS and CDR2 as FNYEAQ. Sequenced by immunoSEQ multiplex PCR; TCRdb stores in-frame clones only, minus some. The table has about 130,000 clones, roughly 95% seen once; the top ten hold around 1.7%. These data are taken from a study of cytomegalovirus exposure and HLA in healthy donors. Study details: The same platform as the approximately 670 first-cohort repertoires was used for the 130 or so validation repertoires, a later analysis reported. General observations from the study: Usually a TCR sequence was rare, but some public TCRs were found in many donors.

This receptor was identified in a man younger than 35 in good health and CMV-seronegative. The V and J genes are TRBV7-6 and TRBJ2-7; 11 bases line up with TRBD2. The sequencing sample was made of PBMCs. The CDR3 DNA follows: TGTGCCAGCAGCCCACGACCCGTTAGCGGGAGGGCCGGCGAGCAGTACTTC. Translation: CASSPRPVSGRAGEQYF.